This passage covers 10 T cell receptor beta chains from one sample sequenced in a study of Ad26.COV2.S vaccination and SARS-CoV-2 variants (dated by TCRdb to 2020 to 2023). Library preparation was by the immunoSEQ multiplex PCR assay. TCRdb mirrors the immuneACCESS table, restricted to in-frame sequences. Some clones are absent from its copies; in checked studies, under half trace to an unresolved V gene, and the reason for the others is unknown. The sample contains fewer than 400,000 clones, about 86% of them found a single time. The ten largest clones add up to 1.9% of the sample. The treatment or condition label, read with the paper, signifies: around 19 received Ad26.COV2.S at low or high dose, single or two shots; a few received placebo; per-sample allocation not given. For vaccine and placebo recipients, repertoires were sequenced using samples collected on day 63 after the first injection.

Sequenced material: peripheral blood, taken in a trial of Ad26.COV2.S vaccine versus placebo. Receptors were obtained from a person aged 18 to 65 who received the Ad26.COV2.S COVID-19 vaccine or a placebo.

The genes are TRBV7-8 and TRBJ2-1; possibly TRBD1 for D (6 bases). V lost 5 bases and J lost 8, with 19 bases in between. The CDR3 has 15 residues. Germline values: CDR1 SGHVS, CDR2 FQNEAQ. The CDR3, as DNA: TGTGCCAGCAGCCGAGGGGCAGGGGCCTTGGATGAGCAGTTCTTC. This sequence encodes CASSRGAGALDEQFF.

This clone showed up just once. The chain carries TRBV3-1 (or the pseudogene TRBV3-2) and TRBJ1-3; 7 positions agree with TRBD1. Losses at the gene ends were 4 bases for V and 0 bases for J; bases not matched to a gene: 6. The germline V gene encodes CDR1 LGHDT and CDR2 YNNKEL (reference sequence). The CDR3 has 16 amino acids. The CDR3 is CASSLRRQGSGNTIYF. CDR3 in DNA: TGTGCCAGCAGCCTACGACGACAGGGCTCTGGAAACACCATATATTTT.

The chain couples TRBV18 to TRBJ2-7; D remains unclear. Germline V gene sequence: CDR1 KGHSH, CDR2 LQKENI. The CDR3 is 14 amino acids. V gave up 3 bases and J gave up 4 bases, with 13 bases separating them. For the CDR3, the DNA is TGTGCCAGCTCACCCGGGTCAGGACCGTACGAGCAGTACTTC. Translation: CASSPGSGPYEQYF.

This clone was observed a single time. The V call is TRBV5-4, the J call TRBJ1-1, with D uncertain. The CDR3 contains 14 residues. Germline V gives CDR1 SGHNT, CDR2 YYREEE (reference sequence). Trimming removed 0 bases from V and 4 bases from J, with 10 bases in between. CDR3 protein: CASSLDSASTEAFF. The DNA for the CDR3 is TGTGCCAGCAGCTTGGACAGTGCGTCCACTGAAGCTTTCTTT.

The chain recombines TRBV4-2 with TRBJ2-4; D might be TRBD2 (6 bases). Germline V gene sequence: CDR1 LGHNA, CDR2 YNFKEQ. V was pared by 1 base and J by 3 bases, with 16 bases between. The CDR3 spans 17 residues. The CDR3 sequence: CASSQVRGEEGKNIQYF. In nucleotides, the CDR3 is TGTGCCAGCAGCCAAGTACGCGGGGAGGAGGGCAAAAACATTCAGTACTTC.

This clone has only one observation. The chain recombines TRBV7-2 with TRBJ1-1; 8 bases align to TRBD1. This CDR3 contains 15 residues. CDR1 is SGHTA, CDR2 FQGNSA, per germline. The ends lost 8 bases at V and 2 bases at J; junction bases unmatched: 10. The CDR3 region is CASGRQGLHNTEAFF. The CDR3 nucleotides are TGTGCCAGCGGCAGACAGGGGTTGCACAACACTGAAGCTTTCTTT.

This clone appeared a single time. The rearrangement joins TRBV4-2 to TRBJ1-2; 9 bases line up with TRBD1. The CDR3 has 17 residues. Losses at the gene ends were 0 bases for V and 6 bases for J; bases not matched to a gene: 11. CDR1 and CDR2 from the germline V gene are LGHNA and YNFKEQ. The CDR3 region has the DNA TGTGCCAGCAGCCAAGAAGGTAGGGGACAGGGCGAAAATGGCTACACCTTC. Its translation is CASSQEGRGQGENGYTF.

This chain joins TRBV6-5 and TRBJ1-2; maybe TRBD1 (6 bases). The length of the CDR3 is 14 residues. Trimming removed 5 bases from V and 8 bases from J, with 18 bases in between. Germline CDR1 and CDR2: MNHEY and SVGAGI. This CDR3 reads CASSPHLSGAGYTF. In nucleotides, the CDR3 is TGTGCCAGCAGTCCCCACCTATCAGGGGCGGGCTACACCTTC.

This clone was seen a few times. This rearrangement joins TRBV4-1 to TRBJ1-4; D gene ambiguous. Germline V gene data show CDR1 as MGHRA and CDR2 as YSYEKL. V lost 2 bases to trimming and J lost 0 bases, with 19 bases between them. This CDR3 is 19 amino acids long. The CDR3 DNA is TGCGCCAGCAGCCAACAGCGGACGGAGGCGCTTGCAACTAATGAAAAACTGTTTTTT. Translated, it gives CASSQQRTEALATNEKLFF.

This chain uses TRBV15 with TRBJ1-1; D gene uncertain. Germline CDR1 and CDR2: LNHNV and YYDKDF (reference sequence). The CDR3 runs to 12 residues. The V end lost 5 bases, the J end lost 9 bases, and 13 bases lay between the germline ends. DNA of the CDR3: TGTGCCACCAGCCCCCAGGTAGGGAAAGCTTTCTTT. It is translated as CATSPQVGKAFF.